One and the same sample provided the 29 T cell receptor beta chains below, sequenced in a study of cytomegalovirus exposure and HLA in healthy donors. 60 Vbeta and 13 Jbeta primers were used in PCR. Clones were sequenced by immunoSEQ multiplex PCR, and TCRdb holds only the in-frame ones, with some missing. The data hold 70,000 to 100,000 clones, with around 84% observed a single time. Sequenced material: PBMCs. Receptors originate from a man aged 18-30 years in good health and CMV-seronegative.

J is TRBJ2-5 and V is TRBV2; D gene uncertain. Looked up from germline, CDR1 is SNHLY and CDR2 is FYNNEI. Trimming left V 4 bases short and J 0 bases short, with 9 bases between. This CDR3 comprises 14 residues. The CDR3, as DNA: TGTGCCAGCAGTGTTGGGCACAACCAAGAGACCCAGTACTTC. Translating gives CASSVGHNQETQYF. Variable domain in full (rest from reference TRBV2 and TRBJ2-5): EPEVTQTPSHQVTQMGQEVILRCVPISNHLYFYWYRQILGQKVEFLVSFYNNEISEKSEIFDDQFSVERPDGSNFTLKIRSTKLEDSAMYFCASSVGHNQETQYFGPGTRLLVL.

The V gene is TRBV7-6, the J gene TRBJ2-4; maybe TRBD1 (6 bases). V was clipped by 0 bases and J by 7 bases, with 16 bases between them. Germline CDR1 SGHVS, CDR2 FNYEAQ. The CDR3 is made up of 16 amino acids. The CDR3 here is CASSLASQGPLNIQYF. CDR3 DNA: TGTGCCAGCAGCTTAGCGTCGCAGGGGCCCTTGAACATTCAGTACTTC.

Worth noting for this clone: Other DNA variants within this sample encode the same CDR3. V gene TRBV11-2 combines with J gene TRBJ2-4, with a weak D call TRBD1 (5 bases). The CDR3 consists of 19 residues. The V gene's germline CDR1 is SGHAT and CDR2 FQNNGV. Trimming left V 4 bases short and J 2 bases short, with 24 bases between. The CDR3 spells CASSSLNVTAQPTKNIQYF. The CDR3 bases are TGTGCCAGCAGCTCACTAAACGTGACAGCGCAACCGACCAAAAACATTCAGTACTTC.

In DNA, the CDR3 is TGTGCCATCAGTGAAGAGGGCTCTGGAAACACCATATATTTT. Protein sequence: CAISEEGSGNTIYF. This chain joins TRBV10-3 and TRBJ1-3, with D unresolved. The CDR3 totals 14 residues. Germline V CDR1 and CDR2: ENHRY, SYGVKD. The V and J ends lost 3 bases and 0 bases respectively, with 6 bases between them.

This chain connects TRBV7-7 to TRBJ1-3; D remains unclear. The germline V gene has CDR1 SSHAT and CDR2 FNYEAQ (reference sequence). Trimming left V 5 bases short and J 3 bases short, with 14 bases between. CDR3 length equals 15 residues. As DNA, the CDR3 is TGTGCCAGCAGCCTGAGCCATGGACTTGGAAACACCATATATTTT. It is translated as CASSLSHGLGNTIYF.

The V call is TRBV18, the J call TRBJ1-1; TRBD1 might be the D (5 bases). The CDR3 extends over 13 amino acids. Germline CDR1 reads KGHSH; CDR2 reads LQKENI. V lost 2 bases and J 1 base, leaving 5 bases between the germline ends. The DNA for the CDR3 is TGTGCCAGCTCACCAGGACAGAACACTGAAGCTTTCTTT. Translation gives CASSPGQNTEAFF.

The V gene is TRBV18, the J gene TRBJ2-2, with D unclear. The germline gives CDR1 KGHSH, CDR2 LQKENI. The CDR3 totals 15 residues. V was trimmed by 1 base and J by 6 bases, leaving 12 bases between them. CDR3 residues: CASSPRAVDAGELFF. CDR3 coding DNA: TGTGCCAGCTCACCACGGGCAGTCGATGCCGGGGAGCTGTTTTTT.

The chain joins TRBV18 to TRBJ2-2; 8 nucleotides agree with TRBD1. V trimming: 6 bases; J trimming: 6 bases; junction bases outside the gene matches: 15. Germline CDR1 and CDR2: KGHSH and LQKENI. The CDR3 contains 17 residues. In nucleotides, the CDR3 is TGTGCCAGCTCGTTCACCCCCGGGACAGGTTATTCCGGGGAGCTGTTTTTT. This sequence encodes CASSFTPGTGYSGELFF.

Of note for this clone: This specimen includes other DNA sequences encoding the same CDR3. This rearrangement joins TRBV9 to TRBJ1-1; D remains unclear. Trimming shortened V by 4 bases and J by 4 bases, and 14 bases separated the two germline ends. Germline values: CDR1 SGDLS, CDR2 YYNGEE. CDR3 size: 14 residues. The CDR3 region has the DNA TGTGCCAGCAGCTCCCCCCTGGCTGGCACTGAAGCTTTCTTT. It specifies CASSSPLAGTEAFF.

The chain has TRBV7-9 and TRBJ2-7, with a possible D match to TRBD1 (6 bases). Trimming stripped 4 bases from V and 2 bases from J, with 21 bases between. Germline V gives CDR1 SEHNR, CDR2 FQNEAQ (reference sequence). CDR3 length: 17 amino acids. For the CDR3, the DNA is TGTGCCAGCAGCTCAACCTCCGATCCAGGACAGACCTACGAGCAGTACTTC. Protein sequence: CASSSTSDPGQTYEQYF.

The rearrangement links TRBV11-2 to TRBJ2-4, with a possible D match to TRBD1 (6 bases). CDR1 and CDR2 (germline): SGHAT, FQNNGV. The CDR3 has 17 amino acids. Between the trimmed V and J ends, which lost 2 bases and 0 bases, there was a span of 14 bases. CDR3 in DNA: TGTGCCAGCAGCTTATTGAGGGGGATATTAGCCAAAAACATTCAGTACTTC. It yields the protein CASSLLRGILAKNIQYF.

The rearrangement uses TRBV5-1 and TRBJ2-2; possible D gene TRBD2, 7 bases. V was cut by 7 bases and J by 3 bases, with 19 bases left in between. The CDR3 sequence is 16 residues long. CDR1 SGHRS and CDR2 YFSETQ come from the germline V gene. The chain's CDR3 is CASFLTGGADTGELFF. The CDR3 bases are TGCGCCAGCTTCCTCACGGGGGGCGCGGACACCGGGGAGCTGTTTTTT.

The V call is TRBV18, the J call TRBJ2-7; D is possibly TRBD1 (6 bases). Germline assignment: CDR1 KGHSH and CDR2 LQKENI. CDR3 size: 14 residues. The germline V and J ends were trimmed by 5 bases and 1 base, with 12 bases remaining between them. CDR3 amino acids: CASSSLGGSYEQYF. CDR3 bases: TGTGCCAGCTCATCCTTAGGGGGTTCCTACGAGCAGTACTTC.

This clone appeared a single time. This sequence joins TRBV15 and TRBJ1-1; weak D call: TRBD1 (6 bases). Trimming removed 0 bases from V and 7 bases from J, with 15 bases in between. CDR1 and CDR2 from the germline V gene are LNHNV and YYDKDF (reference sequence). This CDR3 comprises 15 residues. CDR3 DNA sequence: TGTGCCACCAGCAGAGATTCGTCAGGGGTTGATGAAGCTTTCTTT. It encodes CATSRDSSGVDEAFF.

CDR3 protein: CASSGLKQGGFDNEQFF. The CDR3 DNA sequence: TGTGCCAGCAGTGGTTTAAAACAGGGTGGTTTCGACAATGAGCAGTTCTTC. J is TRBJ2-1 and V is TRBV6-1; D perhaps matches TRBD1 (6 bases). Between the trimmed V and J ends, which lost 4 bases and 5 bases, there was a span of 21 bases. CDR3 length equals 17 residues. Germline CDR1 and CDR2: MNHNS and SASEGT.

The chain joins TRBV6-1 to TRBJ2-3; TRBD1 matches at 7 bases. The ends lost 4 bases at V and 0 bases at J; junction bases unmatched: 4. The CDR3 runs to 15 residues. CDR1 is MNHNS and CDR2 is SASEGT in the germline V gene. Here the CDR3 reads CASSGWTGSTDTQYF. CDR3 coding DNA: TGTGCCAGCAGTGGCTGGACAGGTAGCACAGATACGCAGTATTTT.

This clone has a handful of counts. The V call is TRBV5-1, the J call TRBJ2-5; the match to TRBD1 covers 8 bases. The J call could be wrong; TRBJ2-7 is a better fit for the DNA end. In germline, CDR1 is SGHRS, CDR2 YFSETQ. This CDR3 has 15 residues. DNA of the CDR3: TGCGCCAGCAGCTTGGGGCAGGGGGCGCCCTACGAGCAGTACTTC. Protein product: CASSLGQGAPYEQYF.

About this clone: The junction departs from germline at one end; a sequencing error may be responsible. The V call is TRBV6-5, the J call TRBJ1-5; D is uncertain. The CDR3 has 14 residues. CDR1 and CDR2 (germline): MNHEY, SVGAGI. The CDR3 loop is CASSYSRLDQPRHF. Written as DNA, the CDR3 is TGTGCCAGCAGTTACTCGCGGCTAGATCAGCCCCGGCATTTT.

In this sample, this clone turned up a few times. The chain joins TRBV7-8 to TRBJ2-1; TRBD2 matches at 12 bases. The junction had 5 bases not matched to a gene; V was cut back by 7 bases and J by 4 bases. This CDR3 contains 15 residues. The germline CDR1 and CDR2 sequences are SGHVS and FQNEAQ. The CDR3 protein is CASTRTSGVYNEQFF. The CDR3 nucleotides are TGTGCCAGCACCAGGACTAGCGGGGTGTACAATGAGCAGTTCTTC.

This clone was counted only a few times. The chain is built from TRBV29-1 and TRBJ2-3, with 7 nucleotides matching TRBD1. CDR1 SQVTM and CDR2 ANQGSEA come from the germline V gene. The CDR3 has 13 residues. V lost 2 bases and J lost 5; bases outside the gene matches: 4. The CDR3 loop is CSVERGRGDTQYF. As DNA, the CDR3 is TGCAGCGTTGAAAGGGGGCGCGGAGATACGCAGTATTTT.

This clone was detected only once. The chain has TRBV9 and TRBJ2-5; possibly TRBD2 for D (6 bases). This CDR3 region has 14 residues. V was trimmed by 0 bases and J by 5 bases, leaving 11 bases between them. Germline lookup yields CDR1 SGDLS and CDR2 YYNGEE. Written as DNA, the CDR3 is TGTGCCAGCAGCGTAGGGGGGGTGCGGGAGACCCAGTACTTC. As protein: CASSVGGVRETQYF.

This clone was recorded a few times. The chain joins TRBV6-1 to TRBJ2-2; D is unclear. CDR3 size: 13 residues. Germline V gene lookup returns CDR1 MNHNS and CDR2 SASEGT. V was shortened by 5 bases and J by 4 bases, with 8 bases between the two germline ends. The CDR3 DNA reads TGTGCCAGCAGTATCCAGGTCACCGGGGAGCTGTTTTTT. This sequence encodes CASSIQVTGELFF.

About this clone: The germline gene is not matched at one end of the junction; a read error may be the cause. This chain uses TRBV7-9 with TRBJ2-3; D is perhaps TRBD2 (5 bases). CDR3 length: 16 amino acids. Germline V gene sequence: CDR1 SEHNR, CDR2 FQNEAQ (reference sequence). The CDR3 loop reads CSSSPQRSRSTDTQYF. In DNA, the CDR3 is TGTTCCAGCAGCCCCCAGCGGTCCCGCAGCACAGATACGCAGTATTTT.

The V call is TRBV11-3, the J call TRBJ2-3, with D possibly being TRBD1 (5 bases). The CDR3 consists of 12 residues. The V end lost 0 bases, the J end lost 8 bases, and 6 bases lay between the germline ends. Looked up from germline, CDR1 is SGHNT and CDR2 is YENEEA. The CDR3 reads CASSLDQGTQYF. DNA of the CDR3: TGTGCCAGCAGCTTAGATCAGGGTACGCAGTATTTT. The variable domain in full, with the rest retrieved from reference TRBV11-3 and TRBJ2-3, is EAGVVQSPRYKIIEKKQPVAFWCNPISGHNTLYWYLQNLGQGPELLIRYENEEAVDDSQLPKDRFSAERLKGVDSTLKIQPAELGDSAVYLCASSLDQGTQYFGPGTRLTVL.

This clone has a handful of counts. The rearrangement uses TRBV27 and TRBJ1-1, with 7 bases fitting TRBD1. The CDR3 is 14 residues long. Germline assignment: CDR1 MNHEY and CDR2 SMNVEV (reference sequence). V lost 5 bases, J lost 4 bases, and 7 bases stayed unmatched. The chain's CDR3 is CASSLQGVITEAFF. CDR3 coding DNA: TGTGCCAGCAGTCTGCAGGGGGTCATCACTGAAGCTTTCTTT.

V usage is TRBV15 and J usage is TRBJ1-6, with no clear D. V was pared by 5 bases and J by 0 bases, with 5 bases between. Germline V gene lookup returns CDR1 LNHNV and CDR2 YYDKDF (reference sequence). The CDR3 is 14 amino acids. For the CDR3, the DNA is TGTGCCACCAGCGGGAGCTCCTATAATTCACCCCTCCACTTT. It yields the protein CATSGSSYNSPLHF. Full variable domain (remainder filled in from reference TRBV15 and TRBJ1-6): DAMVIQNPRYQVTQFGKPVTLSCSQTLNHNVMYWYQQKSSQAPKLLFHYYDKDFNNEADTPDNFQSRRPNTSFCFLDIRSPGLGDTAMYLCATSGSSYNSPLHFGNGTRLTVT.

The chain joins TRBV5-6 to TRBJ1-5; D possibly corresponds to TRBD1 (6 bases). The CDR3 has 15 residues. Germline CDR1 reads SGHDT; CDR2 reads YYEEEE. V lost 1 base and J 4 bases, leaving 12 bases between the germline ends. The CDR3 spells CASSLLGGSNQPQHF. In DNA, the CDR3 is TGTGCCAGCAGCTTGCTAGGGGGTTCGAATCAGCCCCAGCATTTT.

The CDR3 region is CASSSGQGADTEAFF. The DNA for the CDR3 is TGCGCCAGCAGCTCTGGACAGGGTGCGGACACTGAAGCTTTCTTT. J is TRBJ1-1 and V is TRBV5-1; 8 bases are a match to TRBD1. The V segment lost 3 bases and the J segment 3 bases; nucleotides outside the gene matches: 7. The CDR3 runs 15 residues. Germline CDR1 is SGHRS and CDR2 is YFSETQ. The whole variable domain, filled in from reference TRBV5-1 and TRBJ1-1, reads KAGVTQTPRYLIKTRGQQVTLSCSPISGHRSVSWYQQTPGQGLQFLFEYFSETQRNKGNFPGRFSGRQFSNSRSEMNVSTLELGDSALYLCASSSGQGADTEAFFGQGTRLTVV.

This clone appeared a few times. The rearrangement links TRBV7-4 to TRBJ2-6; TRBD1 is a possible D gene (5 bases). The germline CDR1 and CDR2 sequences are SGHVT and SQSDAQ. This CDR3 is 17 amino acids long. Trimming took 2 bases from V and 0 from J, leaving 11 bases between them. The DNA for the CDR3 is TGTGCCAGCAGCTTAAGGTGGGGCCGCTCTGGGGCCAACGTCCTGACTTTC. This encodes CASSLRWGRSGANVLTF.